The clone carrying this T cell receptor beta chain was detected a few times. Germline V gene data show CDR1 as SGHVS and CDR2 as FNYEAQ. J was trimmed by 0 bases and V by 4 bases; bases with no gene match: 4. CDR3 length: 18 amino acids. Assay: immunoSEQ multiplex PCR; the TCRdb copy retains only in-frame clones and omits some. The data show 150,000 or so clones, with 82% seen just once and roughly 4% held by the top ten. The data originate from a study of T cell responses to AZD1222 COVID-19 vaccine. The chain joins TRBV7-6 to TRBJ2-1; 15 nucleotides align to TRBD2. The sample was peripheral blood, taken on day 0 of MenACWY control vaccination. This clonotype was obtained from an adult in good health. CDR3 DNA sequence: TGTGCCAGCAGCTCGGGGACTAGCGGGGGGAGCTCCTACAATGAGCAGTTCTTC. Translating it yields CASSSGTSGGSSYNEQFF.